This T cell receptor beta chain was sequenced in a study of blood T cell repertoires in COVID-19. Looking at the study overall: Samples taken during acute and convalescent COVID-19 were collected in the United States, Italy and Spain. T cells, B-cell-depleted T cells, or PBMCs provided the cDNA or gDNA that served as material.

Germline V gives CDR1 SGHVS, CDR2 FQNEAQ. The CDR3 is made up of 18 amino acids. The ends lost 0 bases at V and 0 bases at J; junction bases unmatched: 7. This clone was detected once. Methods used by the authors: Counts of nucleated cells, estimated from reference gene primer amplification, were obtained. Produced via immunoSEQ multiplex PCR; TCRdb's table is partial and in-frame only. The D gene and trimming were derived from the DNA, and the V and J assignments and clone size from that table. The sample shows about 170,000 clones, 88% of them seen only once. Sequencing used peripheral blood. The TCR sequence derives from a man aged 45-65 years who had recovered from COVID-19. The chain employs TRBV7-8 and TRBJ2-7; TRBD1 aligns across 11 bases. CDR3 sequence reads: CASSLAVSGQGGSYEQYF. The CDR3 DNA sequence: TGTGCCAGCAGCTTAGCGGTGTCGGGACAGGGGGGCTCCTACGAGCAGTACTTC.